Listed here are 28 T cell receptor beta chains from one sample, sequenced in a study of blood T cells in healthy people across ages. The use of a sample-barcoded 5' primer and a J-beta primer mix characterized a second PCR of roughly 7 to 11 cycles. TCRdb ran MiXCR on the 5' RACE reads and lists one entry per CDR3 protein. The sample comprises about 1.5 million distinct CDR3 sequences, approximately 39% of which are singletons, and about 4.1% rests with the top ten. The sequencing input was blood. The source of these receptors is a woman aged 18 to 35 in good health.

V gene TRBV4-3 combines with J gene TRBJ2-5; D is undetermined. Trimming took 0 bases from V and 11 from J, leaving 19 bases between them. CDR3 length: 15 amino acids. The germline CDR1 and CDR2 sequences are LGHNA and YSLEER. CDR3 sequence (DNA): TGCGCCAGCAGCCAAGATTGGTCGGCATATAATGAGCAGTACTTC. Translating gives CASSQDWSAYNEQYF.

The rearrangement uses TRBV7-8 and TRBJ2-3; D is perhaps TRBD2 (5 bases). The CDR3 extends over 16 amino acids. Germline V gives CDR1 SGHVS, CDR2 FQNEAQ. V shed 7 bases and J shed 14 bases, with 31 bases lying between them. The CDR3: CASTGGEGHQHRYAYF. CDR3 coding DNA: TGTGCCAGCACCGGAGGAGAGGGCCATCAGCACAGATACGCGTATTTT.

The chain recombines TRBV2 with TRBJ2-3, with D maybe TRBD2 (6 bases). Germline V gene data show CDR1 as SNHLY and CDR2 as FYNNEI. The CDR3 runs to 16 residues. V was trimmed by 7 bases and J by 2 bases, leaving 19 bases between them. The CDR3 loop reads CASTKGRGLSTDTQYF. The CDR3 nucleotides read TGTGCCAGCACCAAGGGGCGGGGTCTATCCACAGATACGCAGTATTTT.

In nucleotides, the CDR3 is TGCGCCAGCAGCTTGGGCGCCAGTTTAACGACCGGGGAGCTGTTTTTT. Residues: CASSLGASLTTGELFF. The chain uses TRBV5-1 and TRBJ2-2; D not certain. Trimming cost V 0 bases and J 5 bases, with 14 bases left between them. CDR1 is SGHRS, CDR2 YFSETQ, per germline. The CDR3 has 16 amino acids.

In DNA, the CDR3 is TGCGCCAGCAGCCAAGATTGGTTGCAGACGGGCACAGATACGCAGTATTTT. Protein sequence: CASSQDWLQTGTDTQYF. The chain is built from TRBV4-3 and TRBJ2-3, with D hard to call. V was pared by 0 bases and J by 1 base, with 14 bases between. CDR3 length: 17 amino acids. The germline gives CDR1 LGHNA, CDR2 YSLEER.

The chain employs TRBV3-1 and TRBJ1-1, with D possibly matching TRBD1 (6 bases). The V gene lost 0 bases and the J gene lost 3 bases, with 14 bases spanning the gap. Germline CDR1 and CDR2: LGHDT and YNNKEL (reference sequence). The CDR3 has 16 residues. In DNA form, the CDR3 reads TGTGCCAGCAGCCAAGACCACGGGGGCGCAGACACTGAAGCTTTCTTT. As protein: CASSQDHGGADTEAFF. The full variable domain, completed using reference TRBV3-1 and TRBJ1-1, is DTAVSQTPKYLVTQMGNDKSIKCEQNLGHDTMYWYKQDSKKFLKIMFSYNNKELIINETVPNRFSPKSPDKAHLNLHINSLELGDSAVYFCASSQDHGGADTEAFFGQGTRLTVV.

The V gene is TRBV28, the J gene TRBJ2-3; perhaps TRBD2 as D (5 bases). Germline CDR1 is MDHEN and CDR2 is SYDVKM. CDR3 length equals 13 residues. Trimming cost V 6 bases and J 8 bases, with 15 bases left between them. The CDR3 is CASSPSTRGTQYF. The DNA of the CDR3 is TGTGCCAGCAGCCCAAGCACCCGGGGTACGCAGTATTTT.

The gene calls are TRBV7-2 and TRBJ2-6; D not resolved. Germline-derived CDR1 and CDR2 are SGHTA and FQGNSA. The CDR3 is 14 residues long. Trimming stripped 1 base from V and 9 bases from J, with 10 bases between. The CDR3 DNA sequence: TGTGCCAGCAGCTTAGTCGTGGCCAACAACGTCCTGACTTTC. Its protein is CASSLVVANNVLTF.

The rearrangement uses TRBV9 and TRBJ2-3, with D hard to call. The V end lost 4 bases, the J end lost 2 bases, and 17 bases lay between the germline ends. The CDR3 loop spans 16 amino acids. The germline gives CDR1 SGDLS, CDR2 YYNGEE. As DNA, the CDR3 is TGTGCCAGCAGCCCCGTCCCCAAGAAGTCCACAGATACGCAGTATTTT. Protein: CASSPVPKKSTDTQYF.

The chain recombines TRBV5-1 with TRBJ2-3, with TRBD2 identical over 7 bases. V lost 3 bases to trimming and J lost 2 bases; unmatched junction nucleotides: 3. The germline V gene has CDR1 SGHRS and CDR2 YFSETQ. The CDR3 spans 14 residues. CDR3 loop: CASSSGRYTDTQYF. The CDR3 bases are TGCGCCAGCAGCTCCGGGAGGTACACAGATACGCAGTATTTT.

The CDR3 loop reads CSALAVLSYEQYF. The CDR3 DNA sequence: TGCAGTGCATTAGCGGTACTCTCCTACGAGCAGTACTTC. V is TRBV20-1 and J is TRBJ2-4; D may be TRBD2 (6 bases). Judging by the DNA end, TRBJ2-7 fits better; the J call may be wrong. CDR1 DFQATT and CDR2 SNEGSKA come from the germline V gene (reference sequence). CDR3 length: 13 amino acids.

The chain has TRBV20-1 and TRBJ2-1; no reliable D call. CDR1 DFQATT and CDR2 SNEGSKA come from the germline V gene (reference sequence). The CDR3 runs to 16 residues. V was pared by 3 bases and J by 1 base, with 16 bases between. The chain's CDR3 is CSARKDPARSYNEQFF. DNA for the CDR3: TGCAGTGCTAGGAAGGACCCGGCGAGGTCCTACAATGAGCAGTTCTTC.

The table lists this clonotype with a count of one. The chain carries TRBV2 and TRBJ2-4, with unresolved D. The J call may be incorrect, as the DNA end agrees better with TRBJ2-7. The CDR3 is made up of 12 amino acids. Germline values: CDR1 SNHLY, CDR2 FYNNEI. For the CDR3, the DNA is TGTGCCAGCAGATGGGTGGGCATCGAGCAGTACTTC. Its translation: CASRWVGIEQYF.

A single count supports this clonotype. The V call is TRBV5-1, the J call TRBJ2-7; 7 nucleotides line up with TRBD2. Germline trimming cut 1 base from V and 0 bases from J; bases unmatched to any gene: 7. The CDR3 extends over 16 amino acids. Germline V gives CDR1 SGHRS, CDR2 YFSETQ. This CDR3 is CASSLLGGGSSYEQYF. CDR3 DNA: TGCGCCAGCAGCTTGTTAGGCGGGGGAAGCTCCTACGAGCAGTACTTC.

The chain carries TRBV24-1 and TRBJ2-3; tentative D call: TRBD1 (6 bases). Germline CDR1 and CDR2: KGHDR and SFDVKD. Trimming removed 3 bases from V and 3 bases from J, with 12 bases in between. The CDR3 is 15 residues long. The CDR3 is CATSDPGQTTDTQYF. In DNA form, the CDR3 reads TGTGCCACCAGTGATCCAGGACAGACGACAGATACGCAGTATTTT.

This chain links TRBV29-1 with TRBJ2-5; TRBD1 agrees at 7 bases. CDR3 size: 12 residues. Germline CDR1 is SQVTM and CDR2 is ANQGSEA. Germline trimming cut 4 bases from V and 7 bases from J; bases unmatched to any gene: 6. CDR3 loop: CSVVLSGGTQYF. CDR3 in DNA: TGCAGCGTTGTTCTTTCAGGGGGGACCCAGTACTTC.

V is TRBV7-2 and J is TRBJ1-4; possibly TRBD1 for D (6 bases). The CDR3 is 14 residues long. V was trimmed by 3 bases and J by 8 bases, leaving 13 bases between them. CDR1 SGHTA and CDR2 FQGNSA come from the germline V gene. Here the CDR3 reads CASSLDRWMEKLFF. The CDR3 bases are TGTGCCAGCAGCTTGGACAGATGGATGGAAAAACTGTTTTTT.

The chain carries TRBV5-1 and TRBJ2-5; no clear D gene. V lost 1 base, J lost 4 bases, and 14 bases lay in between. This CDR3 is built from 15 residues. Germline assignment: CDR1 SGHRS and CDR2 YFSETQ. The CDR3 region has the DNA TGCGCCAGCAGCTTGCTCTGGGGAAAGGTAGAGACCCAGTACTTC. Translated, it gives CASSLLWGKVETQYF. The complete variable domain, with remaining parts taken from reference TRBV5-1 and TRBJ2-5, reads KAGVTQTPRYLIKTRGQQVTLSCSPISGHRSVSWYQQTPGQGLQFLFEYFSETQRNKGNFPGRFSGRQFSNSRSEMNVSTLELGDSALYLCASSLLWGKVETQYFGPGTRLLVL.

In this sample, this clonotype turned up a few times. This chain uses TRBV4-1 with TRBJ1-2; D unclear. The V and J ends lost 0 bases and 13 bases respectively, with 12 bases between them. The germline CDR1 and CDR2 sequences are MGHRA and YSYEKL. The CDR3 runs to 12 residues. In DNA form, the CDR3 reads TGCGCCAGCAGCCAAGATAATTGGAGACTCACCTTC. Protein sequence: CASSQDNWRLTF.

V and J are TRBV24-1 and TRBJ2-3; perhaps TRBD1 as D (7 bases). CDR3 length equals 16 residues. V lost 1 base, J lost 2 bases, and 12 bases lay in between. The germline V gene encodes CDR1 KGHDR and CDR2 SFDVKD. The CDR3 region has the DNA TGTGCCACCAGTGATTTTCCAGGGGGGAACACAGATACGCAGTATTTT. This translates into CATSDFPGGNTDTQYF.

This chain links TRBV6-1 with TRBJ2-3; maybe TRBD1 (6 bases). The CDR3 runs 13 residues. Germline lookup yields CDR1 MNHNS and CDR2 SASEGT. The ends were cut back, 7 bases at V and 0 bases at J, with 8 bases in the middle. The DNA of the CDR3 is TGTGCCAGCAAACAGGGTAGCACAGATACGCAGTATTTT. It encodes CASKQGSTDTQYF.

This clonotype showed up just a few times. CDR3 sequence reads: CASSEPQGQNSPLHF. CDR3 bases: TGTGCCAGCAGCGAACCCCAGGGGCAGAATTCACCCCTCCACTTT. J is TRBJ1-6 and V is TRBV7-9; the D gene is possibly TRBD1 (6 bases). The CDR3 extends over 15 amino acids. The V and J ends lost 5 bases and 7 bases respectively, with 15 bases between them. CDR1 SEHNR and CDR2 FQNEAQ come from the germline V gene (reference sequence).

V gene TRBV25-1 combines with J gene TRBJ2-1; D remains unclear. The CDR3 length is 15 residues. V lost 2 bases, J lost 5 bases, and 13 bases lay in between. CDR1 and CDR2 from the germline V gene are MGHDK and SYGVNS. The CDR3 protein is CASSEPGRYNNEQFF. The DNA for the CDR3 is TGTGCCAGCAGTGAACCCGGCAGGTACAACAATGAGCAGTTCTTC.

The chain is built from TRBV6-5 and TRBJ2-7; maybe TRBD2 (6 bases). The CDR3 spans 13 residues. Trimming left V 7 bases short and J 7 bases short, with 17 bases between. Germline V CDR1 and CDR2: MNHEY, SVGAGI. The CDR3 reads CASMWAAGNEQYF. The CDR3 region has the DNA TGTGCCAGCATGTGGGCAGCGGGCAATGAGCAGTACTTC.

This clonotype showed up just a few times. The chain couples TRBV6-2 or TRBV6-3 to TRBJ2-1; 9 nucleotides line up with TRBD2. V dropped 7 bases and J dropped 1; count of bases not matched to a gene: 8. From germline, CDR1 is MNHEY and CDR2 SVGEGT. The CDR3 loop spans 16 amino acids. The CDR3 reads CASTASTSGSYNEQFF. The CDR3 region has the DNA TGTGCCAGCACCGCGTCGACTAGCGGTTCCTACAATGAGCAGTTCTTC.

This clonotype has only a few counts. V usage is TRBV7-9 and J usage is TRBJ2-1; 7 bases align to TRBD1. Germline CDR1 SEHNR, CDR2 FQNEAQ (reference sequence). V lost 5 bases and J lost 5; bases outside the gene matches: 15. The CDR3 has 17 amino acids. Written as DNA, the CDR3 is TGTGCCAGCAGCCTAAAGCGGCGACAGGGTATCGACAATGAGCAGTTCTTC. It translates to CASSLKRRQGIDNEQFF.

This clonotype was seen more than once but under ten times. This CDR3 reads CASSHRLAQNEQFF. Written as DNA, the CDR3 is TGTGCCAGCAGCCACCGACTAGCTCAAAATGAGCAGTTCTTC. The chain has TRBV5-5 and TRBJ2-1; 7 nucleotides match TRBD2. The V gene's germline CDR1 is SGHKS and CDR2 YYEKEE (reference sequence). The ends lost 4 bases at V and 7 bases at J; junction bases unmatched: 8. CDR3 length equals 14 residues. Looking up the rest from reference TRBV5-5 and TRBJ2-1 gives the full variable domain: DAGVTQSPTHLIKTRGQQVTLRCSPISGHKSVSWYQQVLGQGPQFIFQYYEKEERGRGNFPDRFSARQFPNYSSELNVNALLLGDSALYLCASSHRLAQNEQFFGPGTRLTVL.

The table lists this clonotype with many counts. The J gene is TRBJ2-7, the V gene TRBV7-2, with 9 positions matching TRBD1. The CDR3 has 12 residues. V lost 6 bases and J lost 6; bases outside the gene matches: 3. The germline V gene has CDR1 SGHTA and CDR2 FQGNSA. CDR3 bases: TGTGCCAGCAGTCCGACAGGGGGCGAGCAGTACTTC. Its protein is CASSPTGGEQYF.